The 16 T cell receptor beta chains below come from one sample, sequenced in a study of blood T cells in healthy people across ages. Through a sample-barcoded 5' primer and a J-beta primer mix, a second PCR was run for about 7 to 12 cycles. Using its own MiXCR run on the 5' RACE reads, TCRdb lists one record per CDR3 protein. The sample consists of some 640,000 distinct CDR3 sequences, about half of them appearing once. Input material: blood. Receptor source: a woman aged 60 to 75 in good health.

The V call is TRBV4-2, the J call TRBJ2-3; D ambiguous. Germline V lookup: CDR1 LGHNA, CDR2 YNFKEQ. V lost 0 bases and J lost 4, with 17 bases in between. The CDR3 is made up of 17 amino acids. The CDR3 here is CASSQDLAAAFPDTQYF. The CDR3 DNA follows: TGTGCCAGCAGCCAAGATCTGGCTGCAGCTTTCCCAGATACGCAGTATTTT.

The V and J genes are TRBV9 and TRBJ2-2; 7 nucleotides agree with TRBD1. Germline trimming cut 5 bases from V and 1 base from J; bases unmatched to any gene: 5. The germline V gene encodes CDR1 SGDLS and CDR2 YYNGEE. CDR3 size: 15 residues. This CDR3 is CASSLRDRNTGELFF. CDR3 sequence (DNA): TGTGCCAGCAGTCTCCGGGACAGGAACACCGGGGAGCTGTTTTTT.

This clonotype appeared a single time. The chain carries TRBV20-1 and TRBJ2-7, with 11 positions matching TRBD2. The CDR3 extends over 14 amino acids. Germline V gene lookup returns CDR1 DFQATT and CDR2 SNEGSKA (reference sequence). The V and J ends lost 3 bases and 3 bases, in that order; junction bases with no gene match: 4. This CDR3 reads CSARTSGNHYEQYF. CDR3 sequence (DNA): TGCAGTGCTAGGACTAGCGGGAACCACTACGAGCAGTACTTC.

The CDR3 DNA reads TGTGCCAGCAGCTTAGTTCGAGTCAGGACCTACTCTGGGGCCAACGTCCTGACTTTC. The encoded protein is CASSLVRVRTYSGANVLTF. The V call is TRBV7-9, the J call TRBJ2-6, with D hard to call. V lost 1 base to trimming and J lost 0 bases, with 16 bases between them. The CDR3 runs to 19 residues. Germline CDR1 SEHNR, CDR2 FQNEAQ (reference sequence).

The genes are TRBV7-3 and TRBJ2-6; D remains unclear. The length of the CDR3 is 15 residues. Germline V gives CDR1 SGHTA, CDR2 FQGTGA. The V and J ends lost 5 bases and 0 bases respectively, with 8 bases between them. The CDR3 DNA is TGTGCCAGCAGCCCGGAAAGCTCTGGGGCCAACGTCCTGACTTTC. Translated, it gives CASSPESSGANVLTF.

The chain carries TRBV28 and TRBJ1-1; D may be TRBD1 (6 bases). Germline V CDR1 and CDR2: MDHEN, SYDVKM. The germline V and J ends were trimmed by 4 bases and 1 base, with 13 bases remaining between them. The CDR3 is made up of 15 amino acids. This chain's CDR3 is CASSSRTVRNTEAFF. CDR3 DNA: TGTGCCAGCAGTTCCCGGACAGTAAGGAACACTGAAGCTTTCTTT.

The CDR3 spells CSVKVGGAETQYF. Here the CDR3 DNA reads TGCAGCGTCAAAGTAGGGGGAGCAGAGACCCAGTACTTC. The genes are TRBV29-1 and TRBJ2-5; perhaps TRBD1 as D (6 bases). The CDR3 totals 13 residues. The V end was cut by 6 bases, the J end by 4 bases, with 15 bases between. CDR1 is SQVTM, CDR2 ANQGSEA, per germline.

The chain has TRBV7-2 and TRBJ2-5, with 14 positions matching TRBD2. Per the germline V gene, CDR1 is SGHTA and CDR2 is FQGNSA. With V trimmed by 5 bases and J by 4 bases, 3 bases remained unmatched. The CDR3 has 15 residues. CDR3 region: CASSPGLAGGETQYF. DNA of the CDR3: TGTGCCAGCAGCCCAGGACTAGCGGGAGGAGAGACCCAGTACTTC.

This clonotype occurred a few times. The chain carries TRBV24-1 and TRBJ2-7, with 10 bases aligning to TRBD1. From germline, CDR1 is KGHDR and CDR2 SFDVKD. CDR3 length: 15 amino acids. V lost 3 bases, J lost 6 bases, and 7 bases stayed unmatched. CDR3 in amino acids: CATSDPGTGDGEQYF. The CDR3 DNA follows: TGTGCCACCAGTGATCCCGGGACAGGGGATGGCGAGCAGTACTTC.

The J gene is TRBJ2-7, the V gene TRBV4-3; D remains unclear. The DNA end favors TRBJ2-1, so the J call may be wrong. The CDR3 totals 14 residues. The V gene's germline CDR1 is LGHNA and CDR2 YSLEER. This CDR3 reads CASSPYATNNEQFF. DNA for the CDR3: TGCGCCAGCAGCCCCTACGCCACAAACAATGAGCAGTTCTTC.

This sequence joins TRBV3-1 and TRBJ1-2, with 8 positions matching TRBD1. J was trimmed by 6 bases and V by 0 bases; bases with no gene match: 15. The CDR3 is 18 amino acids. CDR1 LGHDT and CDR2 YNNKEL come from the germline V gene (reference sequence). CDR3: CASSQEGKGTGGLDGYTF. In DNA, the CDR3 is TGTGCCAGCAGCCAAGAAGGAAAAGGGACAGGAGGACTGGATGGCTACACCTTC. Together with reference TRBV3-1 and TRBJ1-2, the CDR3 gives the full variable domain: DTAVSQTPKYLVTQMGNDKSIKCEQNLGHDTMYWYKQDSKKFLKIMFSYNNKELIINETVPNRFSPKSPDKAHLNLHINSLELGDSAVYFCASSQEGKGTGGLDGYTFGSGTRLTVV.

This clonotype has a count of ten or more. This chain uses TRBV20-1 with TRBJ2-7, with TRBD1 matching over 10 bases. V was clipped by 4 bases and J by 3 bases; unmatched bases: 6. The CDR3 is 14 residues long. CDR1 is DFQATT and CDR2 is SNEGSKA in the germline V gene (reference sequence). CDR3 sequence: CSAKPGTGVYEQYF. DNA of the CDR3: TGCAGTGCTAAACCAGGGACAGGGGTCTACGAGCAGTACTTC.

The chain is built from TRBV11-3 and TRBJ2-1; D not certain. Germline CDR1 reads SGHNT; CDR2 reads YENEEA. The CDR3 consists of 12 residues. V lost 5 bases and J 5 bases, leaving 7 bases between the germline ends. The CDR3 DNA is TGTGCCAGCAGCACAAGACACAATGAGCAGTTCTTC. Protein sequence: CASSTRHNEQFF.

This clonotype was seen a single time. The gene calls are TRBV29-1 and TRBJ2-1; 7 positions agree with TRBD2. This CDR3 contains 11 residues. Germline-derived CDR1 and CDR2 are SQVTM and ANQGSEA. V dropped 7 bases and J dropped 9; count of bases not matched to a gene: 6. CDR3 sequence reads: CSGGGSLEQFF. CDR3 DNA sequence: TGCAGCGGGGGCGGGAGTCTTGAGCAGTTCTTC.

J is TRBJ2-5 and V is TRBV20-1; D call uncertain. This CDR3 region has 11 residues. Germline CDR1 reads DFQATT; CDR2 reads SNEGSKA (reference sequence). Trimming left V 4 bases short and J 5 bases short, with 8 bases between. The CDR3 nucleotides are TGCAGTGCTATCGGCGCTGAGACCCAGTACTTC. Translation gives CSAIGAETQYF.

CDR3 sequence: CASSLDGGKSYNEQFF. For the CDR3, the DNA is TGTGCCAGCAGCTTAGACGGCGGGAAATCCTACAATGAGCAGTTCTTC. This chain links TRBV7-2 with TRBJ2-1, with TRBD2 as a possible D gene (6 bases). The V gene lost 1 base and the J gene lost 1 base, with 11 bases spanning the gap. Germline CDR1 is SGHTA and CDR2 is FQGNSA. This CDR3 has 16 residues.